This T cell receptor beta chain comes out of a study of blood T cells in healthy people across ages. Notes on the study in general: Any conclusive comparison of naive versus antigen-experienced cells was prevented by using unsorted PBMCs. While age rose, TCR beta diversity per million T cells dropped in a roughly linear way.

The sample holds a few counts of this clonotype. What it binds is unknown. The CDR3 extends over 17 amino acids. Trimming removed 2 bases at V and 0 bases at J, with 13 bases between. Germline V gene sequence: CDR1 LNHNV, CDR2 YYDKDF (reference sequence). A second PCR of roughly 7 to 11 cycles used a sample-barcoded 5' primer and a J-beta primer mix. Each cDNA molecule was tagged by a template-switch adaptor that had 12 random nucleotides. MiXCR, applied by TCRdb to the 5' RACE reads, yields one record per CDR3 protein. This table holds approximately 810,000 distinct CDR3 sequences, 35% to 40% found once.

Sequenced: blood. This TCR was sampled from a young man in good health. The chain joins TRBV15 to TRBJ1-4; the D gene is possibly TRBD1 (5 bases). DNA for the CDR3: TGTGCCACCAGCAGATTGACGGGGACTCCAACTAATGAAAAACTGTTTTTT. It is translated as CATSRLTGTPTNEKLFF.